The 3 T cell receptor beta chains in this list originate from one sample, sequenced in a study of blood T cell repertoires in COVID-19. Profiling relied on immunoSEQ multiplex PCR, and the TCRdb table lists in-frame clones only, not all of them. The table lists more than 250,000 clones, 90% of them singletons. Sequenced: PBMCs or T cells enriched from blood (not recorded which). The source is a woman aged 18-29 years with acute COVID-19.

CDR3 DNA: TGTGCCAGTAGTAGCCGGACAGAAAAGAACACTGAAGCTTTCTTT. This codes for CASSSRTEKNTEAFF. V gene TRBV19 combines with J gene TRBJ1-1, with D possibly TRBD1 on 6 matching bases. The V end lost 4 bases, the J end lost 1 base, and 13 bases lay between the germline ends. CDR3 length: 15 amino acids. Germline V gene data show CDR1 as LNHDA and CDR2 as SQIVND (reference sequence).

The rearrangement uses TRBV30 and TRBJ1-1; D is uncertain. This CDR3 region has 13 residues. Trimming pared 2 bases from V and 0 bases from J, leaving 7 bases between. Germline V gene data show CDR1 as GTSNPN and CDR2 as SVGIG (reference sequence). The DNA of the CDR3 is TGTGCCTGGAGTCTAGAAGTGAACACTGAAGCTTTCTTT. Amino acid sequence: CAWSLEVNTEAFF. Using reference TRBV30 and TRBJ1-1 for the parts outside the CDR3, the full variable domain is SQTIHQWPATLVQPVGSPLSLECTVEGTSNPNLYWYRQAAGRGLQLLFYSVGIGQISSEVPQNLSASRPQDRQFILSSKKLLLSDSGFYLCAWSLEVNTEAFFGQGTRLTVV.

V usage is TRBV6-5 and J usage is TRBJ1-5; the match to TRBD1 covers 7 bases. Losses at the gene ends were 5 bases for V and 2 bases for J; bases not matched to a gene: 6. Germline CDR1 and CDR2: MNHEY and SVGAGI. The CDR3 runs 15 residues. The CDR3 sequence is CASSLNRGGNQPQHF. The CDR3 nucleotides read TGTGCCAGCAGTCTAAACAGGGGTGGCAATCAGCCCCAGCATTTT.